These 18 T cell receptor beta chains were sequenced from one sample in a study of T cells in Graves' hyperthyroidism and ophthalmopathy (dated by TCRdb to between 2017 and 2020). The protocol used for the library was multiplex PCR. The listed sequencing device is Illumina HiSeq 2000. TCR beta CDR3 regions were amplified from RNA transcripts. For the first round of RT-PCR on the TCR CDR3, the HTBI primer set was used together with the Qiagen OneStep RT-PCR kit. Through fastp at Q25 and MiXCR, TCRdb rebuilt clones from the public reads, retaining in-frame beta chains. Identical CDR3 proteins give one entry, which carries the most common genes and DNA. Present in this sample are more than 300,000 distinct CDR3 sequences, approximately 14% of which were seen just once. 15% to 20% of the sample rests with the top ten. Input material: blood. The receptors stem from a woman aged 30 to 39 with Graves' ophthalmopathy.

Many counts were recorded for this clonotype. The chain couples TRBV6-1 to TRBJ2-1; D possibly uses TRBD1 or TRBD2 (6 bases each). Germline V gives CDR1 MNHNS, CDR2 SASEGT. The CDR3 runs 16 residues. V lost 10 bases and J lost 3, with 22 bases in between. CDR3 residues: CATQKQRGEFYNEQFF. The CDR3 coding sequence is TGTGCCACCCAAAAACAGAGGGGGGAGTTCTACAATGAGCAGTTCTTC.

This clonotype was detected many times. The chain has TRBV11-3 and TRBJ2-1; D is perhaps TRBD2 (7 bases). This CDR3 has 16 amino acids. Germline V CDR1 and CDR2: SGHNT, YENEEA. The V end was cut by 7 bases, the J end by 0 bases, with 16 bases between. The CDR3 here is CASKEGGEDSYNEQFF. For the CDR3, the DNA is TGTGCCAGCAAGGAGGGGGGGGAAGACTCCTACAATGAGCAGTTCTTC.

There are many counts of this clonotype. The chain joins TRBV12-5 to TRBJ2-1; D is undetermined. V shed 0 bases and J shed 4 bases, with 4 bases lying between them. This CDR3 is built from 13 residues. Germline CDR1 and CDR2: LGHNT and FRNRAP. The CDR3 DNA sequence: TGTGCTAGTGGTTTGGTTGCATACAATGAGCAGTTCTTC. Its protein product is CASGLVAYNEQFF.

Details on this clonotype: Given a much more abundant clone one base away, this may be a read error. The rearrangement joins TRBV25-1 to TRBJ2-7; the D gene is possibly TRBD2 (5 bases). V shed 3 bases and J shed 2 bases, with 11 bases lying between them. This CDR3 has 14 residues. Germline lookup yields CDR1 MGHDK and CDR2 SYGVNS. CDR3 residues: CASSDTPGAYEQYF. In DNA form, the CDR3 reads TGTGCCAGCAGTGACACCCCCGGGGCCTACGAGCAGTACTTC.

This clonotype was picked up many times. The chain uses TRBV6-2 or TRBV6-3 and TRBJ2-7; D is uncertain. Trimming pared 6 bases from V and 2 bases from J, leaving 14 bases between. The CDR3 loop spans 14 amino acids. The germline V gene encodes CDR1 MNHEY and CDR2 SVGEGT. The CDR3 spells CASSSHQNPYEQYF. The CDR3, as DNA: TGTGCCAGCAGCTCCCACCAAAATCCCTACGAGCAGTACTTC.

This sequence joins TRBV7-9 and TRBJ1-4, with 7 bases fitting TRBD1. Germline CDR1 is SEHNR and CDR2 is FQNEAQ (reference sequence). J was trimmed by 4 bases and V by 5 bases; bases with no gene match: 13. This CDR3 contains 17 residues. In DNA, the CDR3 is TGTGCCAGCAGCCAGGTGGCAGGGGGGAGACTTAATGAAAAACTGTTTTTT. Residues: CASSQVAGGRLNEKLFF.

This clonotype was seen ten or more times. The chain has TRBV11-2 and TRBJ2-3; 7 bases match TRBD2. Germline values: CDR1 SGHAT, CDR2 FQNNGV. This CDR3 is 15 amino acids long. The ends lost 6 bases at V and 1 base at J; junction bases unmatched: 7. CDR3 nucleotides: TGTGCCAGCAGTGGGGGGGGATTTGGCACAGATACGCAGTATTTT. It specifies CASSGGGFGTDTQYF.

Points on this clonotype: One end of the junction fails to match germline, which may point to a read error. The J gene is TRBJ2-7, the V gene TRBV4-1, with D perhaps matching TRBD1 (6 bases). Germline V gene lookup returns CDR1 MGHRA and CDR2 YSYEKL. This CDR3 contains 15 residues. The CDR3 loop reads CVSSRTGNPNNEQYF. In DNA, the CDR3 is TGCGTCAGCAGCCGTACAGGGAATCCAAACAACGAGCAGTACTTC.

V and J are TRBV28 and TRBJ2-7; 15 positions agree with TRBD2. The CDR3 contains 19 residues. Germline loops: CDR1 MDHEN, CDR2 SYDVKM. The V and J ends lost 6 bases and 2 bases, in that order; junction bases with no gene match: 14. CDR3 amino acids: CASRPTGLAGGKTTYEQYF. DNA for the CDR3: TGTGCCAGCAGACCAACAGGACTAGCGGGAGGGAAAACAACCTACGAGCAGTACTTC.

The table lists this clonotype with many counts. The V and J genes are TRBV19 and TRBJ2-2, with D unclear. The CDR3 runs 16 residues. V was clipped by 7 bases and J by 4 bases, with 19 bases between them. Germline lookup yields CDR1 LNHDA and CDR2 SQIVND (reference sequence). CDR3 nucleotides: TGTGCCAGTACCCCGCGGCCGGTAACGGGCACCGGGGAGCTGTTTTTT. It translates to CASTPRPVTGTGELFF.

This chain uses TRBV12-3 or TRBV12-4 with TRBJ2-1; 7 nucleotides match TRBD2. CDR3 size: 19 residues. The V and J ends lost 2 bases and 1 base, in that order; junction bases with no gene match: 14. CDR3 amino acids: CASSLRPSFGGGSYNEQFF. As DNA, the CDR3 is TGTGCCAGCAGTTTAAGGCCCTCTTTTGGCGGGGGTTCCTACAATGAGCAGTTCTTC.

Notes on this clonotype: A read error is possible here, since a much larger clone lies one base away. The V gene is TRBV20-1, the J gene TRBJ2-7, with TRBD2 matching 7 bases. The CDR3 loop spans 14 amino acids. Germline CDR1 DFQATT, CDR2 SNEGSKA (reference sequence). The CDR3 is CSARDGSGSCEQYF. CDR3 nucleotide sequence: TGCAGTGCTAGAGATGGTAGCGGGTCCTGCGAGCAGTACTTC.

This chain links TRBV7-9 with TRBJ2-3; D unclear. The germline V gene encodes CDR1 SEHNR and CDR2 FQNEAQ (reference sequence). Trimming pared 7 bases from V and 10 bases from J, leaving 9 bases between. The CDR3 extends over 10 amino acids. In DNA, the CDR3 is TGTGCCAGCACCCCATTGGCGCAGTATTTT. Translating gives CASTPLAQYF. The full variable domain, completed using reference TRBV7-9 and TRBJ2-3, is DTGVSQNPRHKITKRGQNVTFRCDPISEHNRLYWYRQTLGQGPEFLTYFQNEAQLEKSRLLSDRFSAERPKGSFSTLEIQRTEQGDSAMYLCASTPLAQYFGPGTRLTVL.

This clonotype was seen a handful of times. CDR3 residues: CASSPLLSRGYTF. Here the CDR3 DNA reads TGTGCCAGCAGTCCCCTCCTTAGTCGAGGCTACACCTTC. This chain links TRBV6-1 with TRBJ1-2; D remains unclear. Germline V CDR1 and CDR2: MNHNS, SASEGT. The length of the CDR3 is 13 residues. With 5 bases removed from V and 8 bases from J, the gap between germline ends came to 15 bases.

The genes are TRBV20-1 and TRBJ2-7; possible D gene TRBD1, 6 bases. V dropped 6 bases and J dropped 2 bases, with 20 bases sitting between them. The CDR3 sequence is 15 residues long. Looked up from germline, CDR1 is DFQATT and CDR2 is SNEGSKA (reference sequence). In DNA form, the CDR3 reads TGCAGTGCCCCAGACCGGGACAAGGGGACCTACGAGCAGTACTTC. Amino acid sequence: CSAPDRDKGTYEQYF.

The V call is TRBV20-1, the J call TRBJ1-1; D gene uncertain. CDR3 length: 14 residues. Germline-derived CDR1 and CDR2 are DFQATT and SNEGSKA (reference sequence). CDR3 protein: CSVGSSSLGTEAFF. The DNA for the CDR3 is TGCAGCGTTGGGTCGAGTTCCTTGGGCACTGAAGCTTTCTTT.

This chain connects TRBV18 to TRBJ2-5; D is unclear. Germline CDR1 reads KGHSH; CDR2 reads LQKENI. The CDR3 sequence is 15 residues long. Trimming took off 6 bases at V and 5 bases at J, with 19 bases between the two ends. CDR3 sequence reads: CASSTNQLGPETQYF. The DNA of the CDR3 is TGTGCCAGCTCCACGAATCAATTGGGCCCGGAGACCCAGTACTTC.

The chain links TRBV19 to TRBJ2-6; 12 bases match TRBD1. After removal of 4 bases from V and 3 bases from J, the junction contained 7 bases not matched to a gene. This CDR3 contains 18 residues. Per the germline V gene, CDR1 is LNHDA and CDR2 is SQIVND (reference sequence). In DNA form, the CDR3 reads TGTGCCAGTAGTACACTGGGACAGGGGGCGCTTGGGGCCAACGTCCTGACTTTC. It is translated as CASSTLGQGALGANVLTF.